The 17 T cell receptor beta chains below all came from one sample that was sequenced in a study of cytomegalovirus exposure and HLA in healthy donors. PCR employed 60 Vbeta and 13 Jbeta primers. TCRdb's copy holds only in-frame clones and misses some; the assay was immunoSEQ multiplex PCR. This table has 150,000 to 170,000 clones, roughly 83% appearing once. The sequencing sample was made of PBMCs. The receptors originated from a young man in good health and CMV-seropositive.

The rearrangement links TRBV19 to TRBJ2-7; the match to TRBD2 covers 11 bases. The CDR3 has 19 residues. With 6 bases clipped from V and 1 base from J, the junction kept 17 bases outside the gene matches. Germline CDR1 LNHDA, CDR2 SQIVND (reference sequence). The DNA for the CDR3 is TGTGCCAGTAGCCGGAGAGGGGACACTGGGACTAGCGGTTCCTACGAGCAGTACTTC. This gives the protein CASSRRGDTGTSGSYEQYF.

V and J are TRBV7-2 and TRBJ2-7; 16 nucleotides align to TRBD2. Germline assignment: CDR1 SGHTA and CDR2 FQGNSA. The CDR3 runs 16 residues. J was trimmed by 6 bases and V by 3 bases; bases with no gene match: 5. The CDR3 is CASSFLGTSGGGEQYF. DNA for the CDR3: TGTGCCAGCAGCTTTCTAGGGACTAGCGGGGGGGGCGAGCAGTACTTC.

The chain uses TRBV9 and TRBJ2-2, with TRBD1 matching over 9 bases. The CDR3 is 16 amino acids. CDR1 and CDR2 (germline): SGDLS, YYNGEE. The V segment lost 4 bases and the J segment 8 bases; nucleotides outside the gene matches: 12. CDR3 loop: CASSPTGGLILGELFF. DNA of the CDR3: TGTGCCAGCAGCCCCACAGGGGGCCTCATATTAGGGGAGCTGTTTTTT.

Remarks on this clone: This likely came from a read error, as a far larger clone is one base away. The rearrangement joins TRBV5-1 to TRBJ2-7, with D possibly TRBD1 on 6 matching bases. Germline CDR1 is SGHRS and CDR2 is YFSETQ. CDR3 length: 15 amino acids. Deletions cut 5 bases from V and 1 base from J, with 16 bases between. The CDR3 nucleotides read TGCGCCAGCAGTCCTGCCGAGCAGGGGTCCTACGAGCAGTACTTC. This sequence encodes CASSPAEQGSYEQYF.

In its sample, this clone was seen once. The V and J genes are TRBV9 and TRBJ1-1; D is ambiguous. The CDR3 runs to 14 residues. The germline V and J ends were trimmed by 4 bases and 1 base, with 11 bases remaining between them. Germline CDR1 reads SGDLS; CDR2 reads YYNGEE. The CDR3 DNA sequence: TGTGCCAGCAGCCAGCGCAACTCGAACACTGAAGCTTTCTTT. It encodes CASSQRNSNTEAFF.

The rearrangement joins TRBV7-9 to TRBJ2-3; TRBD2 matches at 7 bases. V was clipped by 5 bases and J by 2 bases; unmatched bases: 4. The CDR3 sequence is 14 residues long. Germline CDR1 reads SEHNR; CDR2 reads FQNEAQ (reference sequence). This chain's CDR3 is CASSAGLSTDTQYF. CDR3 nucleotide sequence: TGTGCCAGCAGCGCGGGACTATCCACAGATACGCAGTATTTT.

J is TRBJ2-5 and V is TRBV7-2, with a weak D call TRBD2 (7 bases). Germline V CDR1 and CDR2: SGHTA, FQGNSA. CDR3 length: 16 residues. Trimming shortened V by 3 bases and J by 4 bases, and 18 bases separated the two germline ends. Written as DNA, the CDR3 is TGTGCCAGCAGCTTTGCGGCGGGGGCCCCCCTAGAGACCCAGTACTTC. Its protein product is CASSFAAGAPLETQYF.

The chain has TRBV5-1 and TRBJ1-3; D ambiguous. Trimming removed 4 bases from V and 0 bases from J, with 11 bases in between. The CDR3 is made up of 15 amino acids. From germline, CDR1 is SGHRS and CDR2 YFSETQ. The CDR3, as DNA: TGCGCCAGCAGCGCCGGTCGAAACTCTGGAAACACCATATATTTT. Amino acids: CASSAGRNSGNTIYF.

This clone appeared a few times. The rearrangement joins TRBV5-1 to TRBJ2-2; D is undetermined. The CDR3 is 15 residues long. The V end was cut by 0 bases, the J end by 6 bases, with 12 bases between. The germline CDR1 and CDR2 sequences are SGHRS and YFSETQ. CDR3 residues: CASSLEVSRAGELFF. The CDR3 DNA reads TGCGCCAGCAGCTTGGAGGTTAGCAGAGCCGGGGAGCTGTTTTTT.

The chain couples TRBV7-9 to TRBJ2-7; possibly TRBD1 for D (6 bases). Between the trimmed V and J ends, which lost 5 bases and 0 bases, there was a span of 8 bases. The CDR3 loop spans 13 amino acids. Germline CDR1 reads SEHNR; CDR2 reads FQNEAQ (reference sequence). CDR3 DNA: TGTGCCAGCAGCACAGGGACCTCCTACGAGCAGTACTTC. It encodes CASSTGTSYEQYF.

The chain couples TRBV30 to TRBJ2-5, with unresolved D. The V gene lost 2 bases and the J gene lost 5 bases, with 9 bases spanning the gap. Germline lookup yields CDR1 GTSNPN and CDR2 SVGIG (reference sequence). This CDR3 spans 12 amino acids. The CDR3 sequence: CAWSFPPETQYF. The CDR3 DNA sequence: TGTGCCTGGAGTTTCCCCCCGGAGACCCAGTACTTC.

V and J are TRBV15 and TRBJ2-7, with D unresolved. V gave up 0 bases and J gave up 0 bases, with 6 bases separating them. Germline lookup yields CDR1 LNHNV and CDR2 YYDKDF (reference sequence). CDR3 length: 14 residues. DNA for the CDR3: TGTGCCACCAGCAGAGAGAAGAGCTCCTACGAGCAGTACTTC. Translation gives CATSREKSSYEQYF.

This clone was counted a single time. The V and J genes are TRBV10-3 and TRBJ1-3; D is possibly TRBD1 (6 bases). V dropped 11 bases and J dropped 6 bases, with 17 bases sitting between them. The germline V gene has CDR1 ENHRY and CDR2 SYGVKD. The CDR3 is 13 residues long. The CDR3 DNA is TGTGCCTTTCGGACAGATTTGGCAAACACCATATATTTT. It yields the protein CAFRTDLANTIYF.

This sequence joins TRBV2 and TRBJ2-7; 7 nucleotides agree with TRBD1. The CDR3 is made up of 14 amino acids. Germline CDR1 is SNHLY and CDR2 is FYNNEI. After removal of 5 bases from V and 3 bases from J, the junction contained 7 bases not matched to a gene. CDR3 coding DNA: TGTGCCAGCAGTACCGGGACAGCGTTCTACGAGCAGTACTTC. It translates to CASSTGTAFYEQYF.

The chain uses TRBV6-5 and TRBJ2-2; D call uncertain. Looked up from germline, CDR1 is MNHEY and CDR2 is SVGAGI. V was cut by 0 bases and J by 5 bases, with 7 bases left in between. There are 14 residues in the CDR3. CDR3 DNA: TGTGCCAGCAGTTACTCCCTGGCAACCGGGGAGCTGTTTTTT. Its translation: CASSYSLATGELFF.

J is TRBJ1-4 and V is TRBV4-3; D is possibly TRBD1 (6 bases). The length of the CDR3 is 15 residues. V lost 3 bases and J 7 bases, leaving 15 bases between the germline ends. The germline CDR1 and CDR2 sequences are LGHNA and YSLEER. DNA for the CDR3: TGCGCCAGCAGCCAGCGAGCAGGGGAGCGTGAAAAACTGTTTTTT. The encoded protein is CASSQRAGEREKLFF.

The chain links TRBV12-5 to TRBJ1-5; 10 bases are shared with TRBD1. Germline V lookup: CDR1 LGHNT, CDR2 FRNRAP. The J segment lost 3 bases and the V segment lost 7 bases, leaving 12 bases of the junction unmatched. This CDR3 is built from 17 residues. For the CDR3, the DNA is TGTGCTAGTGCCTCCCAAGTGGGACAGGGGATCAATCAGCCCCAGCATTTT. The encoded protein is CASASQVGQGINQPQHF.